The T cell receptor beta chain described here comes from a study of regulatory T cells in long-lasting Graves disease. Trimming stripped 4 bases from V and 8 bases from J, with 17 bases between. The CDR3 is 14 amino acids. Germline CDR1 SGHAT, CDR2 FQNNGV. From the reads, TCRdb called clonotypes with MiXCR, one entry per CDR3 protein. Among around 1,100 distinct CDR3 sequences listed, roughly three quarters were seen once. This clonotype was counted between two and nine times. What it binds is unknown. PBMC RNA was the source of the TCR library. By American Thyroid Association guidelines, Graves' disease was diagnosed in the cohort. An endocrinology department in Xi'an, China, recruited the patients. General study points: Persistent patients shared more public clonotypes (under 3,000) than newly diagnosed patients (around 1,000). Having only a small sample size may have limited accuracy.

This receptor was obtained from a young woman with Graves disease. Specimen: peripheral blood mononuclear cells (PBMCs), collected with antithyroid drug treatment, in newly diagnosed or persistent Graves disease (not recorded which). The chain couples TRBV11-2 to TRBJ1-2; D possibly corresponds to TRBD1 (6 bases). CDR3 in amino acids: CASSSGQTVGGYTF. DNA of the CDR3: TGTGCCAGCAGCTCGGGACAAACGGTCGGGGGCTACACCTTC.